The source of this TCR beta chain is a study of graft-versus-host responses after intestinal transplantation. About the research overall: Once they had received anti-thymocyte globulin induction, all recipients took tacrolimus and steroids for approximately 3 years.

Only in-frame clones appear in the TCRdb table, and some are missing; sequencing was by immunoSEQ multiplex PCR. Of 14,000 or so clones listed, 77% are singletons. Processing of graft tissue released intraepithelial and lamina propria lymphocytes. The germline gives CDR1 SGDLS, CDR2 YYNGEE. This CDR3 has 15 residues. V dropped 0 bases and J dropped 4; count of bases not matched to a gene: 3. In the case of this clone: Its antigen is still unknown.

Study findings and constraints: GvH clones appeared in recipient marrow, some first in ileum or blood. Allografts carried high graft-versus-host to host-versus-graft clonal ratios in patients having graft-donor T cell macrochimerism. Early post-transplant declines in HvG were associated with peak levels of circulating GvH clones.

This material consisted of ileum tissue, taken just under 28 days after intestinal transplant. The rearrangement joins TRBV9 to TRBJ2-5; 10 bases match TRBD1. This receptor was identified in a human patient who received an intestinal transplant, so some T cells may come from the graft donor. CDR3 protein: CASSVGQGARETQYF. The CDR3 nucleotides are TGTGCCAGCAGCGTAGGACAGGGGGCGAGAGAGACCCAGTACTTC.